One T cell receptor (beta chain) is described in this entry. What it recognizes is unknown. Per the germline V gene, CDR1 is SEHNR and CDR2 is FQNEAQ (reference sequence). This CDR3 spans 15 amino acids. V lost 8 bases to trimming and J lost 3 bases; unmatched junction nucleotides: 8. This record comes from a study of graft-versus-host responses after intestinal transplantation. Study overall: Grafts that recipients had were multivisceral, liver-intestinal, or isolated intestinal transplants. Study-level findings and limits: GvH clones were identified in recipient marrow, with some first appearing in ileum or blood. In patients with graft-donor T cell macrochimerism, allograft graft-versus-host to host-versus-graft clonal ratios were high.

This table comes from immunoSEQ multiplex PCR, and its TCRdb copy is limited to in-frame clones, with some not included. This table holds about 6,700 clones, 89% found once. This sequence joins TRBV7-9 and TRBJ2-2, with 8 bases lining up with TRBD1. This sample comprised PBMCs, obtained around 90 days after transplant. This receptor was taken from a human patient who received an intestinal transplant, so some T cells may come from the graft donor. Here the CDR3 reads CASASGTGHTGELFF. DNA for the CDR3: TGTGCCAGCGCCTCCGGGACAGGACACACCGGGGAGCTGTTTTTT.